The 24 T cell receptor beta chains reported below all come from one sample, sequenced in a study of blood T cells in healthy people across ages. The authors ran a second PCR of roughly 6 to 11 cycles using a sample-barcoded 5' primer and a J-beta primer mix. TCRdb used MiXCR to reprocess the 5' RACE reads, holding one entry per CDR3 protein. The table shows about 800,000 distinct CDR3 sequences, with 25% occurring only once. This sample was shared with a second study, whose subject was T cells of mothers and their children.

Material for sequencing was blood. The origin of the receptors is a boy between 10 and 17 years old in good health.

CDR3 nucleotide sequence: TGTGCCAGCCTCCGGGACCTCCGAGACACCATATATTTT. Protein product: CASLRDLRDTIYF. The V call is TRBV12-3 or TRBV12-4, the J call TRBJ1-3; tentative D call: TRBD1 (5 bases). The V gene lost 8 bases and the J gene lost 8 bases, with 16 bases spanning the gap. The CDR3 is 13 amino acids.

This clonotype was seen a few times. V gene TRBV28 combines with J gene TRBJ1-1; D is unclear. Germline CDR1 is MDHEN and CDR2 is SYDVKM. Trimming removed 5 bases from V and 0 bases from J, with 10 bases in between. This CDR3 has 14 residues. The CDR3 sequence: CASSPRSLNTEAFF. In DNA form, the CDR3 reads TGTGCCAGCAGTCCACGGAGCTTGAACACTGAAGCTTTCTTT.

The genes are TRBV6-1 and TRBJ2-6; D is uncertain. Trimming took off 5 bases at V and 1 base at J, with 15 bases between the two ends. The V gene's germline CDR1 is MNHNS and CDR2 SASEGT. This CDR3 contains 17 residues. CDR3 sequence (DNA): TGTGCCAGCAGTCTGAACCCCACGGAATCTGGGGCCAACGTCCTGACTTTC. Residues: CASSLNPTESGANVLTF.

This chain links TRBV20-1 with TRBJ2-1, with D unclear. The last part of the DNA fits TRBJ2-5 better; the J call may be wrong. The CDR3 spans 12 residues. Germline CDR1 DFQATT, CDR2 SNEGSKA (reference sequence). The CDR3 bases are TGCAGTGCTAGAATGGGGAAGGAGACCCAGTACTTC. Encoded protein: CSARMGKETQYF.

This clonotype was detected a few times. This chain uses TRBV20-1 with TRBJ2-3; 7 nucleotides line up with TRBD2. The ends lost 6 bases at V and 9 bases at J; junction bases unmatched: 18. CDR3 length: 15 amino acids. Germline V lookup: CDR1 DFQATT, CDR2 SNEGSKA (reference sequence). The CDR3 reads CSATPNKAGLRTQYF. For the CDR3, the DNA is TGCAGTGCCACTCCCAACAAAGCGGGGCTGCGGACGCAGTATTTT.

The V gene is TRBV28, the J gene TRBJ2-1; possibly TRBD2 for D (6 bases). The ends were cut back, 5 bases at V and 4 bases at J, with 18 bases in the middle. From germline, CDR1 is MDHEN and CDR2 SYDVKM. This CDR3 spans 16 amino acids. DNA of the CDR3: TGTGCCAGCAGTGTCGGGACTTGGGGACCTTACAATGAGCAGTTCTTC. As protein: CASSVGTWGPYNEQFF.

The V call is TRBV6-5, the J call TRBJ1-1, with 7 bases identical to TRBD1. This CDR3 spans 20 amino acids. Per the germline V gene, CDR1 is MNHEY and CDR2 is SVGAGI. The ends lost 4 bases at V and 0 bases at J; junction bases unmatched: 20. CDR3 in amino acids: CASSSTGTANLNVMNTEAFF. Written as DNA, the CDR3 is TGTGCCAGCAGTTCGACCGGGACAGCTAATCTTAACGTTATGAACACTGAAGCTTTCTTT.

The CDR3 coding sequence is TGCAGCGCAGCCGGGACAGGTTACCGGGATGGCTACACCTTC. Amino acid sequence: CSAAGTGYRDGYTF. The chain employs TRBV29-1 and TRBJ1-2, with TRBD1 matching 8 bases. After removal of 7 bases from V and 6 bases from J, the junction contained 13 bases not matched to a gene. The CDR3 consists of 14 residues. CDR1 and CDR2 (germline): SQVTM, ANQGSEA.

This clonotype was seen more than once but under ten times. This chain connects TRBV6-6 to TRBJ2-3, with D possibly being TRBD2 (6 bases). Germline assignment: CDR1 MNHNY and CDR2 SVGAGI (reference sequence). The V end lost 6 bases, the J end lost 0 bases, and 7 bases lay between the germline ends. The CDR3 contains 13 residues. For the CDR3, the DNA is TGTGCCAGCAGGGGGACTAGCACAGATACGCAGTATTTT. Amino acids: CASRGTSTDTQYF.

The rearrangement links TRBV27 to TRBJ2-5; 15 bases line up with TRBD2. The J call may be wrong; the DNA end is better matched by TRBJ2-7. The CDR3 is 15 amino acids. Germline V CDR1 and CDR2: MNHEY, SMNVEV (reference sequence). The CDR3: CASSPTGLAGGEQYF. The DNA of the CDR3 is TGTGCCAGCAGTCCAACGGGACTAGCGGGAGGCGAGCAGTACTTC.

The V and J genes are TRBV28 and TRBJ1-1, with TRBD1 as a possible D gene (5 bases). The CDR3 has 13 amino acids. Germline lookup yields CDR1 MDHEN and CDR2 SYDVKM. V lost 6 bases and J lost 4, with 12 bases in between. CDR3 sequence (DNA): TGTGCCAGCAGCAGGGACCAGACCACTGAAGCTTTCTTT. It codes for CASSRDQTTEAFF.

This clonotype has only a few counts. This chain connects TRBV12-3 or TRBV12-4 to TRBJ1-6; TRBD1 is a possible D gene (5 bases). Trimming took off 6 bases at V and 6 bases at J, with 15 bases between the two ends. The CDR3 spans 15 residues. CDR3 residues: CASRAPGGGNSPLHF. CDR3 nucleotides: TGTGCCAGCAGAGCCCCCGGCGGGGGTAATTCACCCCTCCACTTT.

The gene calls are TRBV7-9 and TRBJ2-1; the D is unclear. The J call is in doubt because the DNA end fits TRBJ2-5 better. CDR1 SEHNR and CDR2 FQNEAQ come from the germline V gene (reference sequence). The CDR3 contains 13 residues. DNA of the CDR3: TGTGCCAGCAGCGCCGAGGCGGAAGAGACCCAGTACTTC. It codes for CASSAEAEETQYF.

The DNA of the CDR3 is TGTGCCAGCAGCCCTCCCGGGAGCCACGAGCAGTACTTC. Translating gives CASSPPGSHEQYF. The chain uses TRBV7-9 and TRBJ2-7, with a tentative D call TRBD2 (6 bases). V lost 5 bases to trimming and J lost 5 bases, with 13 bases between them. This CDR3 region has 13 residues. From germline, CDR1 is SEHNR and CDR2 FQNEAQ (reference sequence).

This clonotype was counted many times. A read error may produce the germline difference seen at one junction end. This rearrangement joins TRBV5-1 to TRBJ2-5; 9 bases are shared with TRBD1. Looked up from germline, CDR1 is SGHRS and CDR2 is YFSETQ. This CDR3 contains 14 residues. The CDR3 loop reads CASSSGTGRETQYF. CDR3 nucleotide sequence: TGTGCCAGCAGCTCAGGGACAGGGCGGGAGACCCAGTACTTC.

This clonotype occurred many times. The rearrangement links TRBV7-2 to TRBJ2-5; TRBD2 agrees at 12 bases. Germline V gene lookup returns CDR1 SGHTA and CDR2 FQGNSA. Losses at the gene ends were 5 bases for V and 5 bases for J; bases not matched to a gene: 0. This CDR3 comprises 13 residues. DNA for the CDR3: TGTGCCAGCAGCACTAGCGGGGGGGAGACCCAGTACTTC. Its protein product is CASSTSGGETQYF. The full variable domain, completed using reference TRBV7-2 and TRBJ2-5, is GAGVSQSPSNKVTEKGKDVELRCDPISGHTALYWYRQSLGQGLEFLIYFQGNSAPDKSGLPSDRFSAERTGGSVSTLTIQRTQQEDSAVYLCASSTSGGETQYFGPGTRLLVL.

The gene calls are TRBV7-8 and TRBJ1-5, with 11 bases matching TRBD1. V lost 5 bases, J lost 6 bases, and 9 bases stayed unmatched. This CDR3 is 16 amino acids long. Germline CDR1 reads SGHVS; CDR2 reads FQNEAQ. CDR3 in amino acids: CASSPGGTGGRQPQHF. The CDR3 coding sequence is TGTGCCAGCAGCCCAGGAGGGACAGGGGGACGTCAGCCCCAGCATTTT.

The rearrangement links TRBV9 to TRBJ2-7, with D unresolved. CDR1 and CDR2 from the germline V gene are SGDLS and YYNGEE. The V end was cut by 4 bases, the J end by 7 bases, with 15 bases between. CDR3 length: 13 amino acids. The CDR3 DNA sequence: TGTGCCAGCAGCTTCGAACCTTTTACGGAGCAGTACTTC. It encodes CASSFEPFTEQYF.

This clonotype was counted only a few times. This chain joins TRBV7-2 and TRBJ2-1; TRBD2 matches at 10 bases. With V trimmed by 4 bases and J by 10 bases, 13 bases remained unmatched. The CDR3 is 16 amino acids. The germline CDR1 and CDR2 sequences are SGHTA and FQGNSA. As DNA, the CDR3 is TGTGCCAGCAGCTATCGAGCGGGAGGGGGGCATGGAGAGCAGTTCTTC. As protein: CASSYRAGGGHGEQFF.

Only a few counts were recorded for this clonotype. CDR3 sequence reads: CASSLGGYGQPQHF. CDR3 in DNA: TGTGCCAGCAGCTTAGGCGGGTACGGTCAGCCCCAGCATTTT. The chain has TRBV7-9 and TRBJ1-5, with D hard to call. Germline values: CDR1 SEHNR, CDR2 FQNEAQ (reference sequence). The CDR3 spans 14 residues. V was clipped by 1 base and J by 6 bases, with 10 bases between them.

Only a few counts were recorded for this clonotype. The chain joins TRBV28 to TRBJ2-7; 10 bases fit TRBD2. In germline, CDR1 is MDHEN, CDR2 SYDVKM. The CDR3 spans 15 residues. J lost 5 bases, V lost 3 bases, and 7 bases had no gene match. The CDR3 DNA reads as TGTGCCAGCAGTTTTGAACTAGCGGGATCCAACGAGCAGTACTTC. The encoded protein is CASSFELAGSNEQYF.

The CDR3: CSVVGTGQITYGYTF. In nucleotides, the CDR3 is TGCAGCGTTGTCGGGACAGGGCAGATTACCTATGGCTACACCTTC. The chain uses TRBV29-1 and TRBJ1-2, with 9 nucleotides matching TRBD1. V lost 4 bases and J lost 4; bases outside the gene matches: 10. The CDR3 covers 15 residues. Per germline, CDR1 SQVTM and CDR2 ANQGSEA.

CDR3 nucleotide sequence: TGTGCCAGCAGTTCCTCGGGAAGGGACTATGGCTACACCTTC. Its translation is CASSSSGRDYGYTF. This chain connects TRBV12-3 or TRBV12-4 to TRBJ1-2; D is ambiguous. CDR3 length: 14 residues. Trimming stripped 4 bases from V and 3 bases from J, with 12 bases between.

The chain has TRBV10-3 and TRBJ2-7; D is unclear. Germline lookup yields CDR1 ENHRY and CDR2 SYGVKD. V lost 3 bases, J lost 0 bases, and 12 bases lay in between. The CDR3 has 15 residues. CDR3 sequence (DNA): TGTGCCATCAGTGAATTGGAACAAGGCTCCTACGAGCAGTACTTC. Its translation: CAISELEQGSYEQYF.